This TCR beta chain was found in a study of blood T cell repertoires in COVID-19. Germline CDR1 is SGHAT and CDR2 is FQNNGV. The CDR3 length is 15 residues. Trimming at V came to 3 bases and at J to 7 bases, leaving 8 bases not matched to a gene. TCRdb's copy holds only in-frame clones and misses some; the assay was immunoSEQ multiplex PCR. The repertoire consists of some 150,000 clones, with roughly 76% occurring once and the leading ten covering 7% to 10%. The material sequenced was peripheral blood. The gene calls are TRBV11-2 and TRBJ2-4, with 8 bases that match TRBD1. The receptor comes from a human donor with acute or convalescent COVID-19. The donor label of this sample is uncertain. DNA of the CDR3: TGTGCCAGCAGCTTGGTTGCAGGGGGCTTCAACATTCAGTACTTC. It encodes CASSLVAGGFNIQYF.